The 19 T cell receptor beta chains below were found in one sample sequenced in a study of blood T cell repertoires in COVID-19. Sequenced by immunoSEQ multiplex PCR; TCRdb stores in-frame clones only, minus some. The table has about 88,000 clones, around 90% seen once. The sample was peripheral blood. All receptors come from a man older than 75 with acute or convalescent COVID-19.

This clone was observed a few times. The CDR3 is CSLHPLRDKKVMNTEAFF. CDR3 bases: TGCAGCCTCCACCCCCTTCGGGACAAGAAAGTCATGAACACTGAAGCTTTCTTT. The rearrangement joins TRBV29-1 to TRBJ1-1, with TRBD1 as a possible D gene (6 bases). CDR3 length: 18 amino acids. Trimming cost V 8 bases and J 0 bases, with 28 bases left between them. From germline, CDR1 is SQVTM and CDR2 ANQGSEA.

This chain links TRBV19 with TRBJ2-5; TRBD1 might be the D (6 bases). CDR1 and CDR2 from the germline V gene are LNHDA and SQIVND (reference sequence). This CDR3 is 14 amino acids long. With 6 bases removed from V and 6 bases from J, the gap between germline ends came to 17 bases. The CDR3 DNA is TGTGCCAGTAGGTACTCCACAGGGATGAAGACCCAGTACTTC. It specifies CASRYSTGMKTQYF.

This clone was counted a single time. Here the CDR3 reads CASSPRLAGGLGEQFF. The CDR3 DNA follows: TGTGCCAGCAGCCCAAGACTAGCGGGAGGTCTCGGGGAGCAGTTCTTC. V usage is TRBV9 and J usage is TRBJ2-1; 13 bases agree with TRBD2. J was trimmed by 10 bases and V by 4 bases; bases with no gene match: 11. The CDR3 extends over 16 amino acids. Germline loops: CDR1 SGDLS, CDR2 YYNGEE. The entire variable domain, with the rest obtained from reference TRBV9 and TRBJ2-1, is as follows: DSGVTQTPKHLITATGQRVTLRCSPRSGDLSVYWYQQSLDQGLQFLIQYYNGEERAKGNILERFSAQQFPDLHSELNLSSLELGDSALYFCASSPRLAGGLGEQFFGPGTRLTVL.

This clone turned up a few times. The CDR3 sequence: CASSLALGTSGRGNIQYF. In DNA, the CDR3 is TGTGCCAGCAGCTTAGCTTTAGGGACTAGCGGGAGAGGAAACATTCAGTACTTC. This chain uses TRBV11-2 with TRBJ2-4, with 14 bases lining up with TRBD2. This CDR3 comprises 18 residues. The V gene's germline CDR1 is SGHAT and CDR2 FQNNGV. The trim removed 1 base at V and 6 bases at J, leaving 8 bases unmatched.

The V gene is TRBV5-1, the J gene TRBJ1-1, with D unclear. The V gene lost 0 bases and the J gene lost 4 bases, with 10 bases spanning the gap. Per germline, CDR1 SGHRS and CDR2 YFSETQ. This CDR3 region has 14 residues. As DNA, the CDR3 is TGCGCCAGCAGCTTGGCCTCAGTATCCACTGAAGCTTTCTTT. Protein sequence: CASSLASVSTEAFF.

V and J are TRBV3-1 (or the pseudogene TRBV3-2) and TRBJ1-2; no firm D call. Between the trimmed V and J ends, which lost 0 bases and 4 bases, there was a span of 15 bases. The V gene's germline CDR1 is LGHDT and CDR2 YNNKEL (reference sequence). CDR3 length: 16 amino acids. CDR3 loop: CASSQDYTSGGYGYTF. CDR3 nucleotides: TGTGCCAGCAGCCAAGATTATACCTCCGGTGGCTATGGCTACACCTTC.

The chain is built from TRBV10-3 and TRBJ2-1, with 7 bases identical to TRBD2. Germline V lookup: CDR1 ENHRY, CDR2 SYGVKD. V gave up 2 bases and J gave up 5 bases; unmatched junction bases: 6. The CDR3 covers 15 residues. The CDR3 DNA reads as TGTGCCATCAGTGAGGGGCGGGGGATTAACAATGAGCAGTTCTTC. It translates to CAISEGRGINNEQFF.

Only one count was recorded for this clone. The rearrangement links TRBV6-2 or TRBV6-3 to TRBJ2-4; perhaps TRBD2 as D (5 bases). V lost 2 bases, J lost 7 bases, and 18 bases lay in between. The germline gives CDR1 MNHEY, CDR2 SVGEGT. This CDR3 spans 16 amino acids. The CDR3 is CASSYLFGSGGNIQYF. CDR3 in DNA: TGTGCCAGCAGTTACCTCTTCGGCTCGGGCGGGAACATTCAGTACTTC.

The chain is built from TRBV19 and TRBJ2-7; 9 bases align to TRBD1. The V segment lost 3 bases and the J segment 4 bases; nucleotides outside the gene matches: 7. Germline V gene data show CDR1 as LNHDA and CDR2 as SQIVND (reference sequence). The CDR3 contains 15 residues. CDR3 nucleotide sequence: TGTGCCAGTAGTATCCCGGGACAGGGCGGTTACGAGCAGTACTTC. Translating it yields CASSIPGQGGYEQYF. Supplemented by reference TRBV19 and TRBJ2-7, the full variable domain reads DGGITQSPKYLFRKEGQNVTLSCEQNLNHDAMYWYRQDPGQGLRLIYYSQIVNDFQKGDIAEGYSVSREKKESFPLTVTSAQKNPTAFYLCASSIPGQGGYEQYFGPGTRLTVT.

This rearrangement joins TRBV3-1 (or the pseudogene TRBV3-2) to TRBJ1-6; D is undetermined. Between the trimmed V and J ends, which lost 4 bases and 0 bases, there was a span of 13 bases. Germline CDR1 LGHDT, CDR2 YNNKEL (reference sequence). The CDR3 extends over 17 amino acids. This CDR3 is CASSPAGPSSYNSPLHF. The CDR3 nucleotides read TGTGCCAGCAGCCCGGCAGGCCCCAGCTCCTATAATTCACCCCTCCACTTT.

CDR3 amino acids: CASSLQAGLNTEAFF. The CDR3 region has the DNA TGTGCCAGCAGCTTACAAGCAGGGCTGAACACTGAAGCTTTCTTT. The chain recombines TRBV7-3 with TRBJ1-1, with D perhaps TRBD1 (5 bases). The V end lost 2 bases, the J end lost 0 bases, and 10 bases lay between the germline ends. CDR1 is SGHTA and CDR2 is FQGTGA in the germline V gene. CDR3 size: 15 residues.

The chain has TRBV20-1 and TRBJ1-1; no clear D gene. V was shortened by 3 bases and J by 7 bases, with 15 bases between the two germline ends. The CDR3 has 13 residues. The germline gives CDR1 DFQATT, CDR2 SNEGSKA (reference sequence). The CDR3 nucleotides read TGCAGTGCTAGTGACCCGGGTAGAGGTGAAGCTTTCTTT. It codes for CSASDPGRGEAFF.

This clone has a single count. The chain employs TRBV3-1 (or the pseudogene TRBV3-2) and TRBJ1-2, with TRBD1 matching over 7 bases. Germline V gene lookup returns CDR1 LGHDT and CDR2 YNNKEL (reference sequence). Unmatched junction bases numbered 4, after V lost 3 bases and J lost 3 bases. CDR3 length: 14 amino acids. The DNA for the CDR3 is TGTGCCAGCAGCCACTGGGACAGCCACTATGGCTACACCTTC. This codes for CASSHWDSHYGYTF.

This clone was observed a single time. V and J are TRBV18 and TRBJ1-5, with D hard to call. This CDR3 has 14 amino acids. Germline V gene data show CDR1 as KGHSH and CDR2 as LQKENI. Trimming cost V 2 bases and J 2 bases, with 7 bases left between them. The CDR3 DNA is TGTGCCAGCTCACCAGGCTTGGGCAATCAGCCCCAGCATTTT. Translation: CASSPGLGNQPQHF. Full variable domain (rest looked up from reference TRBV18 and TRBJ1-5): NAGVMQNPRHLVRRRGQEARLRCSPMKGHSHVYWYRQLPEEGLKFMVYLQKENIIDESGMPKERFSAEFPKEGPSILRIQQVVRGDSAAYFCASSPGLGNQPQHFGDGTRLSIL.

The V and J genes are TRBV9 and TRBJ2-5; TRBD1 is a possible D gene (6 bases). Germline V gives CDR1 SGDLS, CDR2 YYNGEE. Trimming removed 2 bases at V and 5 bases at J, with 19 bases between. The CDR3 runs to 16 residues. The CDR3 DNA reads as TGTGCCAGCAGCGTGAGCCCACAGGGATTTGGGGAGACCCAGTACTTC. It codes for CASSVSPQGFGETQYF.

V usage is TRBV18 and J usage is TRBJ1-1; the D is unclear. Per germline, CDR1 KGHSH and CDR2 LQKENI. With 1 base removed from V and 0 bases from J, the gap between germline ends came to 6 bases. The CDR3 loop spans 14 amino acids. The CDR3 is CASSPQQMNTEAFF. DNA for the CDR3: TGTGCCAGCTCACCACAACAGATGAACACTGAAGCTTTCTTT.

DNA for the CDR3: TGTGCCAGCAGCTTAATCAGTCCCCCCTACAATGAGCAGTTCTTC. This encodes CASSLISPPYNEQFF. The chain has TRBV7-9 and TRBJ2-1; D unclear. Trimming removed 2 bases at V and 2 bases at J, with 10 bases between. This CDR3 spans 15 amino acids. Per germline, CDR1 SEHNR and CDR2 FQNEAQ (reference sequence). The full variable domain, completed using reference TRBV7-9 and TRBJ2-1, is DTGVSQNPRHKITKRGQNVTFRCDPISEHNRLYWYRQTLGQGPEFLTYFQNEAQLEKSRLLSDRFSAERPKGSFSTLEIQRTEQGDSAMYLCASSLISPPYNEQFFGPGTRLTVL.

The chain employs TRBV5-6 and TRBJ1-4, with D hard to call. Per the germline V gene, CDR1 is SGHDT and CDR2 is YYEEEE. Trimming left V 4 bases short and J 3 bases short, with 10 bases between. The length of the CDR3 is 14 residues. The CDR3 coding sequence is TGTGCCAGCAGCCAGCCCGGGGCTAATGAAAAACTGTTTTTT. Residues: CASSQPGANEKLFF.

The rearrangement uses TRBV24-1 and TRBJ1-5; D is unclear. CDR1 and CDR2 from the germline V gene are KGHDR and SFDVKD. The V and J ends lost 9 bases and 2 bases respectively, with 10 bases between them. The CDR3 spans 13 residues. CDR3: CATSARGNQPQHF. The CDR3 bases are TGTGCCACCTCTGCCCGCGGCAATCAGCCCCAGCATTTT.